This TCR beta chain appears in the sequencing data of a study of blood T cell repertoires in COVID-19. Study context: Sites in the United States, Italy and Spain provided acute and convalescent COVID-19 samples.

Study processing details: Counts of nucleated cells, estimated from reference gene primer amplification, were obtained. The data were produced by immunoSEQ multiplex PCR, yet TCRdb's version contains in-frame clones alone and is incomplete. V and J calls and clone size are copied from that table; D and trimming were computed from the DNA. The table has 250,000 to 350,000 clones, around 89% seen once. The V and J ends lost 2 bases and 1 base, in that order; junction bases with no gene match: 12. Germline V gives CDR1 SGHAT, CDR2 FQNNGV. The CDR3 contains 19 residues. The sample taken for sequencing was peripheral blood. The TCR comes from an older woman with acute or convalescent COVID-19. The rearrangement uses TRBV11-2 and TRBJ2-7; 12 bases fit TRBD2. The CDR3 loop is CASSLSGPPGLAGSYEQYF. For the CDR3, the DNA is TGTGCCAGCAGCTTATCGGGGCCCCCGGGACTAGCGGGTTCCTACGAGCAGTACTTC. Looking up the rest from reference TRBV11-2 and TRBJ2-7 gives the full variable domain: EAGVAQSPRYKIIEKRQSVAFWCNPISGHATLYWYQQILGQGPKLLIQFQNNGVVDDSQLPKDRFSAERLKGVDSTLKIQPAKLEDSAVYLCASSLSGPPGLAGSYEQYFGPGTRLTVT.